Each of the 11 T cell receptor beta chains below was sequenced from the same sample in a study of T cell changes during pregnancy in multiple sclerosis. Profiling relied on immunoSEQ multiplex PCR, and the TCRdb table lists in-frame clones only, not all of them. The sample records 40,000 to 45,000 clones, less than 90% being singletons. Sequences were derived from CD4+ T cells from peripheral blood mononuclear cells, sampled in the first trimester of pregnancy. All receptors come from a female donor with multiple sclerosis, enrolled in a pregnancy study.

The chain has TRBV30 and TRBJ1-1; 9 bases match TRBD1. CDR3 size: 13 residues. The junction had 5 bases not matched to a gene; V was cut back by 0 bases and J by 9 bases. The V gene's germline CDR1 is GTSNPN and CDR2 SVGIG (reference sequence). The CDR3 loop is CAWSVPGTGKAFF. The CDR3 nucleotides are TGTGCCTGGAGTGTGCCCGGGACAGGGAAAGCTTTCTTT.

This chain links TRBV7-6 with TRBJ1-5; D remains ambiguous. The V gene's germline CDR1 is SGHVS and CDR2 FNYEAQ. The CDR3 loop spans 13 amino acids. Deletions cut 1 base from V and 7 bases from J, with 8 bases between. The CDR3 nucleotides read TGTGCCAGCAGCTTAGGCAACGGGCAGCCCCAGCATTTT. This sequence encodes CASSLGNGQPQHF.

This chain joins TRBV18 and TRBJ1-2; D is perhaps TRBD1 (5 bases). The length of the CDR3 is 14 residues. The germline gives CDR1 KGHSH, CDR2 LQKENI. V gave up 2 bases and J gave up 6 bases, with 13 bases separating them. The CDR3 loop reads CASSPMQEGDGYTF. CDR3 in DNA: TGTGCCAGCTCACCAATGCAGGAAGGGGATGGCTACACCTTC.

J is TRBJ2-2 and V is TRBV10-3, with 12 nucleotides matching TRBD2. The CDR3 consists of 15 residues. Trimming removed 6 bases from V and 4 bases from J; junction bases left unmatched: 3. In germline, CDR1 is ENHRY, CDR2 SYGVKD. The CDR3: CAIRTSGSGTGELFF. Here the CDR3 DNA reads TGTGCCATCAGGACTAGCGGGAGTGGCACCGGGGAGCTGTTTTTT.

The chain couples TRBV7-2 to TRBJ2-5; 9 bases are shared with TRBD2. The germline gives CDR1 SGHTA, CDR2 FQGNSA. The V and J ends lost 3 bases and 5 bases, in that order; junction bases with no gene match: 10. The CDR3 loop spans 16 amino acids. CDR3 sequence (DNA): TGTGCCAGCAGCTTTGGGGGCGGGAGGGCTGGGGAGACCCAGTACTTC. Its protein is CASSFGGGRAGETQYF.

This chain uses TRBV27 with TRBJ1-1; tentative D call: TRBD1 (5 bases). The germline V and J ends were trimmed by 5 bases and 0 bases, with 13 bases remaining between them. Per the germline V gene, CDR1 is MNHEY and CDR2 is SMNVEV (reference sequence). The length of the CDR3 is 15 residues. CDR3 sequence (DNA): TGTGCCAGCAGTCTAAGGGGACTTCTGAACACTGAAGCTTTCTTT. As protein: CASSLRGLLNTEAFF.

The genes are TRBV28 and TRBJ2-1, with TRBD2 matching 7 bases. The CDR3 contains 15 residues. V lost 5 bases, J lost 4 bases, and 8 bases stayed unmatched. Per germline, CDR1 MDHEN and CDR2 SYDVKM. CDR3: CASSLNGGIYNEQFF. Here the CDR3 DNA reads TGTGCCAGCAGTCTCAACGGGGGGATATACAATGAGCAGTTCTTC. Based on the CDR3 plus reference TRBV28 and TRBJ2-1, the full variable domain is DVKVTQSSRYLVKRTGEKVFLECVQDMDHENMFWYRQDPGLGLRLIYFSYDVKMKEKGDIPEGYSVSREKKERFSLILESASTNQTSMYLCASSLNGGIYNEQFFGPGTRLTVL.

The chain uses TRBV5-1 and TRBJ2-3; D is perhaps TRBD2 (5 bases). Germline CDR1 is SGHRS and CDR2 is YFSETQ. This CDR3 is 15 amino acids long. Trimming stripped 4 bases from V and 6 bases from J, with 18 bases between. The CDR3 here is CASSDPAKTGDTQYF. The CDR3 coding sequence is TGCGCCAGCAGCGACCCCGCTAAGACGGGGGATACGCAGTATTTT.

This rearrangement joins TRBV5-6 to TRBJ1-2, with 10 bases that match TRBD1. The germline V gene encodes CDR1 SGHDT and CDR2 YYEEEE. This CDR3 comprises 16 residues. V lost 4 bases to trimming and J lost 7 bases; unmatched junction nucleotides: 13. CDR3 protein: CASSRRGTGEGGGYTF. The CDR3, as DNA: TGTGCCAGCAGCCGACGAGGGACAGGGGAGGGGGGTGGCTACACCTTC.

The gene calls are TRBV10-3 and TRBJ2-3, with 7 nucleotides matching TRBD2. The CDR3 consists of 17 residues. After removal of 6 bases from V and 6 bases from J, the junction contained 18 bases not matched to a gene. Germline-derived CDR1 and CDR2 are ENHRY and SYGVKD. The CDR3 spells CAIRGVGRGRAGDTQYF. Written as DNA, the CDR3 is TGTGCCATCAGGGGGGTAGGCCGCGGGAGAGCGGGGGATACGCAGTATTTT.

The J gene is TRBJ2-2, the V gene TRBV19, with 11 bases matching TRBD2. V shed 9 bases and J 1 base; nucleotides not matched to a gene: 4. The CDR3 totals 15 residues. Germline V gene lookup returns CDR1 LNHDA and CDR2 SQIVND (reference sequence). The CDR3 reads CASSLAGGNTGELFF. CDR3 coding DNA: TGTGCCAGCAGCCTAGCGGGAGGGAACACCGGGGAGCTGTTTTTT.